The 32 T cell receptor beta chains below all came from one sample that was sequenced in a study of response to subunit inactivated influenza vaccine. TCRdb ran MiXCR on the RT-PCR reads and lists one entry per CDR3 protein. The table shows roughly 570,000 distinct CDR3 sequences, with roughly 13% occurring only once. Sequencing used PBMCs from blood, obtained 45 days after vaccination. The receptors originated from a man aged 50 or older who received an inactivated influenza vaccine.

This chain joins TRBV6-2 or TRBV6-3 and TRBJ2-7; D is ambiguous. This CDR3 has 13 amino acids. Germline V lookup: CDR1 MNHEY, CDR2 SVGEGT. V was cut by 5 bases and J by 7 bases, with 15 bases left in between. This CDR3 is CASSTPGAREQYF. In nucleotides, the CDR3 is TGTGCCAGCAGTACCCCAGGAGCACGTGAGCAGTACTTC.

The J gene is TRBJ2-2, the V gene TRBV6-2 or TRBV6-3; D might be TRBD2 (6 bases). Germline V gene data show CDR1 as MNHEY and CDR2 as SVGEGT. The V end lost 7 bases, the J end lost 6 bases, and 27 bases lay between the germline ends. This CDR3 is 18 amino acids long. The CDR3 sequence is CASKNTPPTTRGSGELFF. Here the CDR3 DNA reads TGTGCCAGCAAAAACACCCCCCCCACCACCCGGGGGTCCGGGGAGCTGTTTTTT.

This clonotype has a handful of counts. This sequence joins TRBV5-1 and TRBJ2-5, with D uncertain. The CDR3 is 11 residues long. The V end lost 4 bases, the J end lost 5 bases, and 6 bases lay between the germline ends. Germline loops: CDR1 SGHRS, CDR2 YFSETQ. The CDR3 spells CASSGTETQYF. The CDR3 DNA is TGCGCCAGCAGCGGAACGGAGACCCAGTACTTC.

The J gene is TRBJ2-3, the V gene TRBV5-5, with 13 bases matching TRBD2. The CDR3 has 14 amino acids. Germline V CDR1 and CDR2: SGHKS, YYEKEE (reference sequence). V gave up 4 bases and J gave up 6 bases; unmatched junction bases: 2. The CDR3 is CASSGTSGMDTQYF. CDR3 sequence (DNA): TGTGCCAGCAGCGGGACTAGCGGGATGGATACGCAGTATTTT.

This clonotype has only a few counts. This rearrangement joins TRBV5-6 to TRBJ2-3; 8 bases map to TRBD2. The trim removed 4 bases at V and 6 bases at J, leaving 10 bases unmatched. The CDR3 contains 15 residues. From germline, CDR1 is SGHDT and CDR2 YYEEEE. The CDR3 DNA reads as TGTGCCAGCAGCGTACCGGGACTAGTATCGGATACGCAGTATTTT. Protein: CASSVPGLVSDTQYF.

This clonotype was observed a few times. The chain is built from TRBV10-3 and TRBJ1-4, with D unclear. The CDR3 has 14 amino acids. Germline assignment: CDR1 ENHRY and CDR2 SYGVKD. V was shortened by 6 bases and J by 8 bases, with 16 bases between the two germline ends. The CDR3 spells CAIRPGPQGEKLFF. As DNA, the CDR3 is TGTGCCATCAGACCGGGCCCTCAAGGGGAAAAACTGTTTTTT.

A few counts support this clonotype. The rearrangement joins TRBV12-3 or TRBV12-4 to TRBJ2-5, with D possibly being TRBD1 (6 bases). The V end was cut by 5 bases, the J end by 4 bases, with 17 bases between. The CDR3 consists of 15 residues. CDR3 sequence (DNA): TGTGCCAGCAGTCCGCGGACAGCCCAGGGAGAGACCCAGTACTTC. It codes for CASSPRTAQGETQYF.

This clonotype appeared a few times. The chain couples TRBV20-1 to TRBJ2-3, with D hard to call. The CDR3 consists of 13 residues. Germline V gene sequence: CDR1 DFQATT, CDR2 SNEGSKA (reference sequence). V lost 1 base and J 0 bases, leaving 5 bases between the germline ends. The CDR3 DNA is TGCAGTGCTAGAGCTACTAGCACAGATACGCAGTATTTT. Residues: CSARATSTDTQYF.

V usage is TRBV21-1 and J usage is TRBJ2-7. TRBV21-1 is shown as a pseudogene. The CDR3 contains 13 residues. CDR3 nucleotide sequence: TGTGCCAGCAGCATGAGCCACCCCGTCGAGCAGTACTTC. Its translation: CASSMSHPVEQYF.

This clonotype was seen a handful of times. CDR3 DNA: TGCAGCGTTGGTGGGACAGGGGTTCCCTACGAGCAGTACTTC. It encodes CSVGGTGVPYEQYF. V gene TRBV29-1 combines with J gene TRBJ2-7, with 10 bases aligning to TRBD1. With 4 bases clipped from V and 2 bases from J, the junction kept 5 bases outside the gene matches. CDR1 and CDR2 from the germline V gene are SQVTM and ANQGSEA. CDR3 length equals 14 residues.

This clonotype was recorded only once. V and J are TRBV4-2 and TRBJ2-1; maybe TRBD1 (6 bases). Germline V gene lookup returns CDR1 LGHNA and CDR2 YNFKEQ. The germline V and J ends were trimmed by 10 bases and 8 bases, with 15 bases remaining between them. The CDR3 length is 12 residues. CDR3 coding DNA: TGTGCCATCGGCCCAGGGGTGCATGAGCAGTTCTTC. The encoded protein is CAIGPGVHEQFF.

For the CDR3, the DNA is TGCGCCAGCAGCGCTGGACTAGCGGGGGGCCGGATCAATGAGCAGTTCTTC. It yields the protein CASSAGLAGGRINEQFF. This chain links TRBV5-1 with TRBJ2-1, with 14 nucleotides matching TRBD2. CDR1 SGHRS and CDR2 YFSETQ come from the germline V gene. The ends lost 4 bases at V and 6 bases at J; junction bases unmatched: 9. The CDR3 consists of 17 residues.

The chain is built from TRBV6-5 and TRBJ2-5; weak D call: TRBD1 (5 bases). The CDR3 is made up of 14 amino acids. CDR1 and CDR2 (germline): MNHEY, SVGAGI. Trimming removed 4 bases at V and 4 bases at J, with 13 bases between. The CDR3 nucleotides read TGTGCCAGCAGTTTCGATCAGGGTTCAGAGACCCAGTACTTC. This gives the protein CASSFDQGSETQYF.

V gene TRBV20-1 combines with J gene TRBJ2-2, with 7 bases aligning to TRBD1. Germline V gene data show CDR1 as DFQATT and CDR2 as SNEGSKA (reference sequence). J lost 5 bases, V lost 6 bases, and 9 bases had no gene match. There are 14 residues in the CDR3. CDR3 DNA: TGCAGTGCGATCCAGGGGGAGAGGACCGGGGAGCTGTTTTTT. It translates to CSAIQGERTGELFF.

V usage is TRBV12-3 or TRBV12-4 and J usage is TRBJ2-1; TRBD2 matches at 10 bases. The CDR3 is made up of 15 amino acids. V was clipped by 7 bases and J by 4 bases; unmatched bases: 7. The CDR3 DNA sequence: TGTGCCAGCACCAAGCCGGGACTAGCGTACAATGAGCAGTTCTTC. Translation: CASTKPGLAYNEQFF.

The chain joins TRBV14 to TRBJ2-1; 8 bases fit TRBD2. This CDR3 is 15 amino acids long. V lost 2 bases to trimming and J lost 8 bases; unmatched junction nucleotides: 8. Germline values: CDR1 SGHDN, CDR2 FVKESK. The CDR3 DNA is TGTGCCAGCAGCCAATTCGGGACTAGTAGGGATGAGCAGTTCTTC. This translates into CASSQFGTSRDEQFF.

In nucleotides, the CDR3 is TGCGCCAGCAGCCAAACCACGGATCGAAGTTGGACGGAACCTAGCACAGATACGCAGTATTTT. Translated, it gives CASSQTTDRSWTEPSTDTQYF. The chain recombines TRBV4-1 with TRBJ2-3; no reliable D call. Per germline, CDR1 MGHRA and CDR2 YSYEKL. The CDR3 length is 21 residues. The V gene lost 2 bases and the J gene lost 0 bases, with 27 bases spanning the gap.

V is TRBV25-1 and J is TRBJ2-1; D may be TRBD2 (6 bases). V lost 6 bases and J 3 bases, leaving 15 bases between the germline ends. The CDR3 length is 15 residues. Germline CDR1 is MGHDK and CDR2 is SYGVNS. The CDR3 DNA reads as TGTGCCAGCAGCCTCCCGGGAGACGGCTACAATGAGCAGTTCTTC. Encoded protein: CASSLPGDGYNEQFF.

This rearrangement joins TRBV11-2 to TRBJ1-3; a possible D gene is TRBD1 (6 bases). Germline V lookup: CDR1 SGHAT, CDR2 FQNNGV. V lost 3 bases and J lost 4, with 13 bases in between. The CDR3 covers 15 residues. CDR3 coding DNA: TGTGCCAGCAGCTTCCAGCGGGGGACAGGAAACACCATATATTTT. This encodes CASSFQRGTGNTIYF.

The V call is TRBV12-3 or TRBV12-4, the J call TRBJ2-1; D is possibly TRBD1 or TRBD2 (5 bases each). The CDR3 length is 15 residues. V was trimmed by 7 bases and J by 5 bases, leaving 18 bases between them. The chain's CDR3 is CASTMGRMGDNEQFF. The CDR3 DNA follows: TGTGCCAGCACTATGGGGCGCATGGGAGACAATGAGCAGTTCTTC.

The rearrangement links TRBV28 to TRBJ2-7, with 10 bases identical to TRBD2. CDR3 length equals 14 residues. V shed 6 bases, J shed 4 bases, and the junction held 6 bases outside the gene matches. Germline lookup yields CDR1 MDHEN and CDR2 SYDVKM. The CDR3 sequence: CASSRPGLAYEQYF. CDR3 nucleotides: TGTGCCAGCAGCCGGCCGGGACTAGCGTACGAGCAGTACTTC.

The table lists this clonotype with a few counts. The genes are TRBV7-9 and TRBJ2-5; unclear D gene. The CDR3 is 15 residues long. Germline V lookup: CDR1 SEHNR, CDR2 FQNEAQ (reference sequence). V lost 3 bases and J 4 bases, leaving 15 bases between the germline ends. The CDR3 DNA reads TGTGCCAGCAGCTTCGGAGTCCAGTTCGGAGAGACCCAGTACTTC. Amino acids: CASSFGVQFGETQYF.

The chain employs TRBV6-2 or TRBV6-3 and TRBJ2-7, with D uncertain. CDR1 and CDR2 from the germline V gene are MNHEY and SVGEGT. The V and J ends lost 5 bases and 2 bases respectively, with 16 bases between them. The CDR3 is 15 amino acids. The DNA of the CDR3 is TGTGCCAGCAGTCCGGGCCCTGCGGAGACCTACGAGCAGTACTTC. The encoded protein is CASSPGPAETYEQYF.

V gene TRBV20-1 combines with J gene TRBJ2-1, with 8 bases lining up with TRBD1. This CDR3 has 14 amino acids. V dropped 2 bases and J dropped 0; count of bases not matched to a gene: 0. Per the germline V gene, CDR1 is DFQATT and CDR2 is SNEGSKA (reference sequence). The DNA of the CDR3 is TGCAGTGCTAGACAGGGGGCCTCCTACAATGAGCAGTTCTTC. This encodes CSARQGASYNEQFF.

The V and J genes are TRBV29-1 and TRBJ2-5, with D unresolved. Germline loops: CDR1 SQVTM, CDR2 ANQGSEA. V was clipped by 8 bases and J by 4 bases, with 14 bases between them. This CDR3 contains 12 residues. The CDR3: CSSRNSGETQYF. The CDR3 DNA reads TGCAGCTCAAGGAACAGTGGAGAGACCCAGTACTTC.

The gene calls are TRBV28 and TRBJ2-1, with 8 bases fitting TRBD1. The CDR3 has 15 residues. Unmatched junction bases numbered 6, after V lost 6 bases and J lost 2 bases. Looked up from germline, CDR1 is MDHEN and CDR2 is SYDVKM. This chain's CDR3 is CASSRGQGAYNEQFF. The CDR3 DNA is TGTGCCAGCAGCCGCGGACAGGGTGCCTACAATGAGCAGTTCTTC.

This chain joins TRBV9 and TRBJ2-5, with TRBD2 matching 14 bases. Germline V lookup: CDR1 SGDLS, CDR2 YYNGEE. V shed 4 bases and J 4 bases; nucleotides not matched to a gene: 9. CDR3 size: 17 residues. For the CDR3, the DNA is TGTGCCAGCAGCCCGACTAGCGGGAGGGCCGTTTTAGAGACCCAGTACTTC. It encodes CASSPTSGRAVLETQYF.

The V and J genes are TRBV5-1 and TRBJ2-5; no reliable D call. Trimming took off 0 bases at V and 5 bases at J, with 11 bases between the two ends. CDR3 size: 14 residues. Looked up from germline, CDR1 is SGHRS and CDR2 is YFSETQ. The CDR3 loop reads CASSLVSLGETQYF. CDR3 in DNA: TGCGCCAGCAGCTTGGTGTCCCTTGGGGAGACCCAGTACTTC.

The CDR3 reads CASSLRDTNTEAFF. The CDR3 coding sequence is TGTGCCAGCAGCCTCCGGGACACGAACACTGAAGCTTTCTTT. J is TRBJ1-1 and V is TRBV5-5, with a tentative D call TRBD1 (6 bases). The germline V gene has CDR1 SGHKS and CDR2 YYEKEE (reference sequence). V dropped 4 bases and J dropped 1 base, with 11 bases sitting between them. The CDR3 is made up of 14 amino acids. The complete variable domain, with remaining parts taken from reference TRBV5-5 and TRBJ1-1, reads DAGVTQSPTHLIKTRGQQVTLRCSPISGHKSVSWYQQVLGQGPQFIFQYYEKEERGRGNFPDRFSARQFPNYSSELNVNALLLGDSALYLCASSLRDTNTEAFFGQGTRLTVV.

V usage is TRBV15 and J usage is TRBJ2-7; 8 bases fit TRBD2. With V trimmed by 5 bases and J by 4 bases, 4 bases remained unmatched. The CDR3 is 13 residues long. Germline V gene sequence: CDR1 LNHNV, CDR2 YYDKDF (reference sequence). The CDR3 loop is CATSRAGVYEQYF. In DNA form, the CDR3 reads TGTGCCACCAGCCGAGCGGGAGTATACGAGCAGTACTTC.

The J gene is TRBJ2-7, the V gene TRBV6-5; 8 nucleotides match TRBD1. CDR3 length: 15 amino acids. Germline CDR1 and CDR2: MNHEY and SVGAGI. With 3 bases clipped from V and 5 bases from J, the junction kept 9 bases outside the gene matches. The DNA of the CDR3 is TGTGCCAGCAGTTATCCCGGACAGGGTGGCAACGAGCAGTACTTC. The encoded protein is CASSYPGQGGNEQYF.

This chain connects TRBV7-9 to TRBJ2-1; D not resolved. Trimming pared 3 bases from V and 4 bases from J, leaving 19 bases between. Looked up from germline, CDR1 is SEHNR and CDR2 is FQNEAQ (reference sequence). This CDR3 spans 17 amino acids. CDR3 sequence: CASSFESPKMVYNEQFF. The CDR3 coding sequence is TGTGCCAGCAGCTTTGAGAGCCCGAAAATGGTTTACAATGAGCAGTTCTTC.